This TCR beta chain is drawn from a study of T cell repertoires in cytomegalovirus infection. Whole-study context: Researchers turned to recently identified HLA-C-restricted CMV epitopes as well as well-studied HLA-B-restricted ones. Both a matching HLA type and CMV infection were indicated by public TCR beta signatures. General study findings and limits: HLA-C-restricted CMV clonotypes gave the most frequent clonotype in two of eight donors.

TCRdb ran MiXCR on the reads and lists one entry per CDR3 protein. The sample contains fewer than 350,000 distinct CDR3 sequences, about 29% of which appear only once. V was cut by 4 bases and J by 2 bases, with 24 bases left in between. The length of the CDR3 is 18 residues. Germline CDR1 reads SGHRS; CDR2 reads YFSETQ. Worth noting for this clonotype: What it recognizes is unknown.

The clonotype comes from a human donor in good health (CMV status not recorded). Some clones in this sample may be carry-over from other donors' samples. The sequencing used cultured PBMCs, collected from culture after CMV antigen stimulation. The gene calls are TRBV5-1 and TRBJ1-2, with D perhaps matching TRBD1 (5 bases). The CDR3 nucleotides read TGCGCCAGCAGCCTCGGAGGGACGACAGCAAACAACAACTATGGCTACACCTTC. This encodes CASSLGGTTANNNYGYTF.